The text below deals with one T cell receptor beta chain. CDR1 and CDR2 from the germline V gene are SNHLY and FYNNEI. V was clipped by 10 bases and J by 3 bases; unmatched bases: 21. The CDR3 extends over 18 amino acids. This record comes from a study of blood T cell repertoires in COVID-19. Overall study: Material from acute and convalescent COVID-19 was sourced from the United States, Italy and Spain. PBMCs, B-cell-depleted T cells, or T cells provided the cDNA or gDNA that made up the material.

In the authors' workflow: Using reference gene primer amplification, nucleated cell counts were estimated. TCRdb's table, derived via immunoSEQ multiplex PCR, lists solely in-frame clones and lacks some. V, J and clone size derive from that table, while D and trimming were established from the DNA sequence. The sample records 180,000 or so clones, approximately 89% being singletons. The receptor was derived from a man aged 35 to 55 with active or convalescent COVID-19. The chain links TRBV2 to TRBJ1-1; 9 positions agree with TRBD1. Sequencing was performed on peripheral blood. In DNA, the CDR3 is TGTGCCATTCCCATAACCGGGACAGGGTTTCTATATGACACTGAAGCTTTCTTT. This translates into CAIPITGTGFLYDTEAFF.